The 20 T cell receptor beta chains below come from one sample, sequenced in a study of long-term antiretroviral therapy in people with HIV. Survey-level immunoSEQ v3.0 assays were run. Here immunoSEQ multiplex PCR was the method, and the copy in TCRdb shows in-frame clones only, minus some. Of approximately 39,000 clones listed, approximately 79% are singletons. The input for sequencing was unsorted PBMCs, taken 1.5 years after starting antiretroviral therapy. These receptors all stem from a man younger than 35 with HIV.

This rearrangement joins TRBV4-1 to TRBJ2-7, with a tentative D call TRBD1 (6 bases). V dropped 0 bases and J dropped 1 base, with 13 bases sitting between them. The CDR3 contains 16 residues. The germline V gene encodes CDR1 MGHRA and CDR2 YSYEKL. The CDR3 sequence is CASSQEVGHASYEQYF. The CDR3 DNA is TGCGCCAGCAGCCAAGAGGTGGGACACGCGTCCTACGAGCAGTACTTC.

This clone was counted only a few times. The V gene is TRBV19, the J gene TRBJ2-7; TRBD1 agrees at 7 bases. Unmatched junction bases numbered 5, after V lost 0 bases and J lost 6 bases. CDR3 length equals 14 residues. CDR1 and CDR2 (germline): LNHDA, SQIVND (reference sequence). Written as DNA, the CDR3 is TGTGCCAGTAGTATAGAACCGGACAGGACCGAGCAGTACTTC. Translating it yields CASSIEPDRTEQYF.

This rearrangement joins TRBV5-4 to TRBJ2-5; 13 nucleotides match TRBD2. The CDR3 is made up of 16 amino acids. Germline values: CDR1 SGHNT, CDR2 YYREEE (reference sequence). V was pared by 5 bases and J by 2 bases, with 6 bases of the junction left unmatched. CDR3 sequence reads: CASSLLAGGGQETQYF. In DNA form, the CDR3 reads TGTGCCAGCAGTTTACTAGCGGGAGGGGGGCAAGAGACCCAGTACTTC.

The chain employs TRBV9 and TRBJ1-3; D is unclear. The CDR3 covers 16 residues. V lost 3 bases and J 0 bases, leaving 13 bases between the germline ends. The germline V gene encodes CDR1 SGDLS and CDR2 YYNGEE. CDR3 amino acids: CASSASGALSGNTIYF. CDR3 in DNA: TGTGCCAGCAGCGCCAGCGGCGCGCTCTCTGGAAACACCATATATTTT.

The V gene is TRBV10-1, the J gene TRBJ1-5, with a tentative D call TRBD1 (6 bases). The germline CDR1 and CDR2 sequences are WNHNN and SYGVQD (reference sequence). CDR3 length: 14 amino acids. Trimming removed 3 bases at V and 6 bases at J, with 12 bases between. The CDR3 sequence is CASSDEQGSQPQHF. The DNA for the CDR3 is TGCGCCAGCAGTGATGAACAGGGTAGTCAGCCCCAGCATTTT.

The chain uses TRBV6-5 and TRBJ2-7; the D gene is possibly TRBD1 (5 bases). The length of the CDR3 is 13 residues. Germline-derived CDR1 and CDR2 are MNHEY and SVGAGI. V was cut by 7 bases and J by 5 bases, with 15 bases left in between. This chain's CDR3 is CASNSGRENEQYF. The DNA of the CDR3 is TGTGCCAGCAATTCAGGGCGTGAAAACGAGCAGTACTTC.

In this sample, this clone turned up a few times. The J gene is TRBJ1-1, the V gene TRBV2; no clear D gene. Germline assignment: CDR1 SNHLY and CDR2 FYNNEI. The CDR3 is 13 amino acids. The V end lost 4 bases, the J end lost 1 base, and 7 bases lay between the germline ends. The CDR3 coding sequence is TGTGCCAGCAGTGTTTTGGGGAACACTGAAGCTTTCTTT. Translating it yields CASSVLGNTEAFF.

The genes are TRBV7-2 and TRBJ1-5; no clear D. V lost 5 bases and J 5 bases, leaving 13 bases between the germline ends. Germline lookup yields CDR1 SGHTA and CDR2 FQGNSA. This CDR3 comprises 14 residues. The CDR3 bases are TGTGCCAGCAGCCCCCCCTTTTCGCATCAGCCCCAGCATTTT. It translates to CASSPPFSHQPQHF.

Note on this clone: Because the CDR3's place on the DNA is in doubt, the DNA is left out and the CDR3 is given as listed by TCRdb. The V call is TRBV6-5, the J call TRBJ1-2. The CDR3 spans 11 amino acids, including both terminal residues. CDR1 MNHEY and CDR2 SVGAGI come from the germline V gene. This CDR3 is CASSSSYGYTF.

The V and J genes are TRBV18 and TRBJ2-1; D is ambiguous. Trimming took off 6 bases at V and 4 bases at J, with 16 bases between the two ends. CDR3 length: 15 amino acids. Germline assignment: CDR1 KGHSH and CDR2 LQKENI. CDR3 in DNA: TGTGCCAGCTCCCTGGAAGCTATCAGTTACAATGAGCAGTTCTTC. Protein: CASSLEAISYNEQFF.

The table lists this clone with a count of one. V usage is TRBV6-5 and J usage is TRBJ2-5; 7 nucleotides match TRBD2. This CDR3 spans 14 amino acids. The ends lost 9 bases at V and 4 bases at J; junction bases unmatched: 11. Per germline, CDR1 MNHEY and CDR2 SVGAGI. CDR3 DNA sequence: TGTGCCAGTTCCCCCTGGGTAGCGGGAGAGACCCAGTACTTC. Its protein product is CASSPWVAGETQYF.

V and J are TRBV27 and TRBJ2-7, with 11 nucleotides matching TRBD2. With 6 bases clipped from V and 3 bases from J, the junction kept 7 bases outside the gene matches. The CDR3 extends over 15 amino acids. Germline V gene lookup returns CDR1 MNHEY and CDR2 SMNVEV (reference sequence). Here the CDR3 DNA reads TGTGCCAGCAGCCTAAGGACTAGCGGGTTCTACGAGCAGTACTTC. Translation gives CASSLRTSGFYEQYF.

The V call is TRBV28, the J call TRBJ1-4; TRBD1 might be the D (5 bases). This CDR3 is 18 amino acids long. V was clipped by 4 bases and J by 0 bases, with 18 bases between them. CDR1 is MDHEN, CDR2 SYDVKM, per germline. The CDR3 here is CASSWGPTSSATNEKLFF. The CDR3 DNA follows: TGTGCCAGCAGTTGGGGCCCGACGAGTTCCGCAACTAATGAAAAACTGTTTTTT.

The J gene is TRBJ2-2, the V gene TRBV10-3; 8 nucleotides line up with TRBD2. Germline CDR1 ENHRY, CDR2 SYGVKD. The CDR3 consists of 12 residues. V gave up 6 bases and J gave up 9 bases; unmatched junction bases: 3. The CDR3 reads CAISRGGWELFF. The CDR3 DNA follows: TGTGCCATCAGCCGGGGGGGATGGGAGCTGTTTTTT.

The rearrangement uses TRBV6-5 and TRBJ2-7; D unclear. Deletions cut 4 bases from V and 7 bases from J, with 17 bases between. The CDR3 length is 14 residues. Per germline, CDR1 MNHEY and CDR2 SVGAGI. The CDR3 loop reads CASSFLGPSEEQYF. The CDR3 DNA reads TGTGCCAGCAGTTTCCTCGGGCCGTCGGAAGAGCAGTACTTC.

The chain is built from TRBV7-9 and TRBJ2-5; D not resolved. The CDR3 loop spans 12 amino acids. Germline V lookup: CDR1 SEHNR, CDR2 FQNEAQ (reference sequence). Deletions cut 0 bases from V and 5 bases from J, with 4 bases between. The CDR3 region has the DNA TGTGCCAGCAGCTTAGCGCGGGAGACCCAGTACTTC. Encoded protein: CASSLARETQYF.

The chain is built from TRBV5-4 and TRBJ2-5; TRBD1 aligns across 7 bases. This CDR3 is 14 amino acids long. CDR1 SGHNT and CDR2 YYREEE come from the germline V gene (reference sequence). V was clipped by 3 bases and J by 3 bases; unmatched bases: 5. CDR3 nucleotide sequence: TGTGCCAGCAGCTCTTTTGACAGGGAAGAGACCCAGTACTTC. Amino acids: CASSSFDREETQYF.

The chain is built from TRBV9 and TRBJ1-5; D call uncertain. Germline V gene data show CDR1 as SGDLS and CDR2 as YYNGEE. With 0 bases removed from V and 3 bases from J, the gap between germline ends came to 10 bases. The CDR3 loop spans 15 amino acids. The CDR3 region is CASSVAGGPNQPQHF. The CDR3 DNA reads as TGTGCCAGCAGCGTAGCTGGAGGGCCCAATCAGCCCCAGCATTTT. Full variable domain (remainder filled in from reference TRBV9 and TRBJ1-5): DSGVTQTPKHLITATGQRVTLRCSPRSGDLSVYWYQQSLDQGLQFLIQYYNGEERAKGNILERFSAQQFPDLHSELNLSSLELGDSALYFCASSVAGGPNQPQHFGDGTRLSIL.

This rearrangement joins TRBV5-4 to TRBJ2-5; D is possibly TRBD1 or TRBD2 (5 bases each). V lost 5 bases and J lost 2, with 16 bases in between. Germline V gene data show CDR1 as SGHNT and CDR2 as YYREEE (reference sequence). The length of the CDR3 is 15 residues. The DNA of the CDR3 is TGTGCCAGCAGTCTTCCGGGACGGAGGCAAGAGACCCAGTACTTC. This codes for CASSLPGRRQETQYF.

This chain connects TRBV20-1 to TRBJ2-5; 8 nucleotides align to TRBD1. V gave up 5 bases and J gave up 7 bases; unmatched junction bases: 3. Germline V gene sequence: CDR1 DFQATT, CDR2 SNEGSKA (reference sequence). The CDR3 length is 11 residues. DNA for the CDR3: TGCAGTGCTCCTACAGGGGGGACCCAGTACTTC. Translation gives CSAPTGGTQYF.